These 27 T cell receptor beta chains were sequenced from one sample in a study of blood T cell repertoires in COVID-19. Generated by immunoSEQ multiplex PCR, the TCRdb table keeps only in-frame clones and is missing some. The sample shows fewer than 250,000 clones, about 88% of them seen only once. Sequencing was done on a sample of peripheral blood. All receptors derive from a man between 40 and 49 years old with acute or convalescent COVID-19.

The V call is TRBV7-2, the J call TRBJ2-7; 9 bases match TRBD1. Germline CDR1 reads SGHTA; CDR2 reads FQGNSA. This CDR3 region has 16 residues. V shed 5 bases and J 2 bases; nucleotides not matched to a gene: 10. The CDR3 DNA reads TGTGCCAGCAGCCGTTTTGTGGGGACAGGGCCCTACGAGCAGTACTTC. Its translation is CASSRFVGTGPYEQYF.

This sequence joins TRBV5-4 and TRBJ1-2; 11 positions match TRBD1. This CDR3 has 14 residues. Germline V gene data show CDR1 as SGHNT and CDR2 as YYREEE (reference sequence). V lost 6 bases and J lost 3; bases outside the gene matches: 4. The CDR3 region has the DNA TGTGCCAGCACCGGACAGGGGGCGGACTATGGCTACACCTTC. It yields the protein CASTGQGADYGYTF.

V gene TRBV7-3 combines with J gene TRBJ2-1, with 10 bases identical to TRBD2. V was pared by 4 bases and J by 10 bases, with 10 bases of the junction left unmatched. The CDR3 is 15 amino acids. In germline, CDR1 is SGHTA, CDR2 FQGTGA. The CDR3 sequence: CASSSRLAGFGEQFF. In DNA form, the CDR3 reads TGTGCCAGCAGCTCGAGACTAGCGGGTTTCGGGGAGCAGTTCTTC.

This clone has a handful of counts. The V gene is TRBV3-1 (or the pseudogene TRBV3-2), the J gene TRBJ1-5; no reliable D call. With 4 bases removed from V and 5 bases from J, the gap between germline ends came to 9 bases. Germline V gene lookup returns CDR1 LGHDT and CDR2 YNNKEL (reference sequence). The CDR3 is made up of 13 amino acids. This CDR3 reads CASSRFGDQPQHF. The CDR3 bases are TGTGCCAGCAGCCGGTTCGGGGATCAGCCCCAGCATTTT.

This clone was seen a few times. The chain employs TRBV19 and TRBJ1-6; 7 nucleotides align to TRBD1. CDR3 length equals 15 residues. V was clipped by 2 bases and J by 6 bases; unmatched bases: 4. The germline V gene encodes CDR1 LNHDA and CDR2 SQIVND (reference sequence). CDR3 sequence reads: CASSIQGDGNSPLHF. The CDR3 DNA follows: TGTGCCAGTAGTATACAGGGGGACGGTAATTCACCCCTCCACTTT. Full variable domain (remainder filled in from reference TRBV19 and TRBJ1-6): DGGITQSPKYLFRKEGQNVTLSCEQNLNHDAMYWYRQDPGQGLRLIYYSQIVNDFQKGDIAEGYSVSREKKESFPLTVTSAQKNPTAFYLCASSIQGDGNSPLHFGNGTRLTVT.

The chain has TRBV6-1 and TRBJ2-4, with TRBD1 matching over 10 bases. The V segment lost 2 bases and the J segment 2 bases; nucleotides outside the gene matches: 9. CDR3 length equals 18 residues. Germline CDR1 reads MNHNS; CDR2 reads SASEGT. CDR3 nucleotides: TGTGCCAGCAGTGAAAGGGGGACAGGGGCCTCTACCAAAAACATTCAGTACTTC. It is translated as CASSERGTGASTKNIQYF.

The chain couples TRBV6-5 to TRBJ1-2; D ambiguous. The CDR3 sequence is 13 residues long. From germline, CDR1 is MNHEY and CDR2 SVGAGI. Trimming shortened V by 6 bases and J by 6 bases, and 14 bases separated the two germline ends. The CDR3 DNA follows: TGTGCCAGCAGGGTACTGGGAGGGAATGGCTACACCTTC. Residues: CASRVLGGNGYTF.

The rearrangement uses TRBV12-3 or TRBV12-4 and TRBJ2-7; TRBD2 is a possible D gene (7 bases). V lost 7 bases and J 3 bases, leaving 10 bases between the germline ends. CDR3 length: 12 amino acids. CDR3 loop: CASKGGGYEQYF. The DNA for the CDR3 is TGTGCCAGCAAGGGGGGGGGCTACGAGCAGTACTTC.

J is TRBJ2-2 and V is TRBV13; D is possibly TRBD2 (6 bases). Germline V gene data show CDR1 as PRHDT and CDR2 as FYEKMQ (reference sequence). The length of the CDR3 is 15 residues. Deletions cut 2 bases from V and 5 bases from J, with 12 bases between. The DNA of the CDR3 is TGTGCCAGCAGCTTAAAGACTAGAATAACCGGGGAGCTGTTTTTT. Its translation: CASSLKTRITGELFF. Full variable domain (outside the CDR3, taken from reference TRBV13 and TRBJ2-2): AAGVIQSPRHLIKEKRETATLKCYPIPRHDTVYWYQQGPGQDPQFLISFYEKMQSDKGSIPDRFSAQQFSDYHSELNMSSLELGDSALYFCASSLKTRITGELFFGEGSRLTVL.

The chain is built from TRBV24-1 and TRBJ2-7, with TRBD1 as a possible D gene (6 bases). Per germline, CDR1 KGHDR and CDR2 SFDVKD. Trimming stripped 1 base from V and 5 bases from J, with 11 bases between. This CDR3 is built from 14 residues. The CDR3 here is CATSDFRAGDEQYF. DNA of the CDR3: TGTGCCACCAGTGATTTTCGGGCAGGGGACGAGCAGTACTTC.

This sequence joins TRBV18 and TRBJ1-5; TRBD1 matches at 7 bases. The CDR3 totals 12 residues. V shed 3 bases, J shed 10 bases, and the junction held 3 bases outside the gene matches. Germline loops: CDR1 KGHSH, CDR2 LQKENI. The CDR3 DNA is TGTGCCAGCTCACCGACAGGGACTCCCCAGCATTTT. The encoded protein is CASSPTGTPQHF.

This chain uses TRBV5-4 with TRBJ2-3; no definite D call. There are 15 residues in the CDR3. V dropped 0 bases and J dropped 2 bases, with 10 bases sitting between them. Germline V gene sequence: CDR1 SGHNT, CDR2 YYREEE (reference sequence). The chain's CDR3 is CASSLDFSPTDTQYF. The DNA for the CDR3 is TGTGCCAGCAGCTTGGATTTTAGCCCCACAGATACGCAGTATTTT.

The chain links TRBV18 to TRBJ1-6; unclear D gene. CDR3 length: 12 amino acids. The V gene's germline CDR1 is KGHSH and CDR2 LQKENI. V was shortened by 2 bases and J by 14 bases, with 10 bases between the two germline ends. For the CDR3, the DNA is TGTGCCAGCTCACCAGAGGGCCGAACCCTCCACTTT. It encodes CASSPEGRTLHF. Based on the CDR3 plus reference TRBV18 and TRBJ1-6, the full variable domain is NAGVMQNPRHLVRRRGQEARLRCSPMKGHSHVYWYRQLPEEGLKFMVYLQKENIIDESGMPKERFSAEFPKEGPSILRIQQVVRGDSAAYFCASSPEGRTLHFGNGTRLTVT.

V gene TRBV5-5 combines with J gene TRBJ1-4, with D possibly TRBD1 on 6 matching bases. Germline CDR1 reads SGHKS; CDR2 reads YYEKEE (reference sequence). The CDR3 loop spans 16 amino acids. Trimming took 0 bases from V and 0 from J, leaving 9 bases between them. The CDR3 DNA follows: TGTGCCAGCAGCTTGGTACAGGGAGCAACTAATGAAAAACTGTTTTTT. This translates into CASSLVQGATNEKLFF.

This rearrangement joins TRBV27 to TRBJ2-7; D is possibly TRBD2 (6 bases). The CDR3 totals 14 residues. Germline-derived CDR1 and CDR2 are MNHEY and SMNVEV (reference sequence). Trimming removed 5 bases from V and 3 bases from J, with 14 bases in between. The CDR3 protein is CASSATAGLYEQYF. The CDR3 DNA reads TGTGCCAGCAGTGCGACAGCGGGCCTCTACGAGCAGTACTTC.

V usage is TRBV18 and J usage is TRBJ1-2; D possibly corresponds to TRBD1 (6 bases). This CDR3 has 16 residues. The V and J ends lost 3 bases and 8 bases respectively, with 22 bases between them. Germline V gene data show CDR1 as KGHSH and CDR2 as LQKENI. CDR3 loop: CASSPGSGGELGGYTF. CDR3 bases: TGTGCCAGCTCACCTGGTTCGGGGGGCGAACTAGGAGGCTACACCTTC.

The V and J genes are TRBV18 and TRBJ1-1, with D unclear. Trimming removed 3 bases from V and 4 bases from J, with 15 bases in between. The V gene's germline CDR1 is KGHSH and CDR2 LQKENI. The CDR3 spans 15 residues. The CDR3 coding sequence is TGTGCCAGCTCACCGACAACCATCAATCCCACTGAAGCTTTCTTT. Protein product: CASSPTTINPTEAFF. Drawing the rest from reference TRBV18 and TRBJ1-1, the complete variable domain is NAGVMQNPRHLVRRRGQEARLRCSPMKGHSHVYWYRQLPEEGLKFMVYLQKENIIDESGMPKERFSAEFPKEGPSILRIQQVVRGDSAAYFCASSPTTINPTEAFFGQGTRLTVV.

This clone was observed a handful of times. The chain couples TRBV27 to TRBJ1-5; D gene uncertain. This CDR3 has 13 amino acids. Germline CDR1 is MNHEY and CDR2 is SMNVEV (reference sequence). V shed 4 bases and J shed 4 bases, with 8 bases lying between them. The chain's CDR3 is CASSYSLNQPQHF. The CDR3, as DNA: TGTGCCAGCAGTTACTCGTTAAATCAGCCCCAGCATTTT.

The genes are TRBV5-4 and TRBJ1-1; D remains ambiguous. This CDR3 has 13 amino acids. V was cut by 5 bases and J by 0 bases, with 8 bases left in between. Germline V gene data show CDR1 as SGHNT and CDR2 as YYREEE (reference sequence). For the CDR3, the DNA is TGTGCCAGCAGTCCTGCGGTGAACACTGAAGCTTTCTTT. As protein: CASSPAVNTEAFF.

The count of this clone is one. The chain carries TRBV3-1 (or the pseudogene TRBV3-2) and TRBJ1-5; 7 bases are a match to TRBD1. The CDR3 has 14 amino acids. The ends lost 5 bases at V and 7 bases at J; junction bases unmatched: 8. Per germline, CDR1 LGHDT and CDR2 YNNKEL (reference sequence). Here the CDR3 DNA reads TGTGCCAGCAGCTCAGATCAGGGGGAGCAGCCCCAGCATTTT. Protein sequence: CASSSDQGEQPQHF.

The CDR3 region is CASSDQAYGEPQHF. The CDR3 DNA reads as TGTGCCAGCAGTGACCAGGCCTACGGGGAGCCCCAGCATTTT. The chain couples TRBV6-1 to TRBJ1-5; D remains ambiguous. The germline V and J ends were trimmed by 3 bases and 8 bases, with 14 bases remaining between them. The CDR3 runs to 14 residues. Germline values: CDR1 MNHNS, CDR2 SASEGT.

The chain is built from TRBV5-1 and TRBJ2-1, with a possible D match to TRBD1 (5 bases). Germline CDR1 reads SGHRS; CDR2 reads YFSETQ. Trimming left V 3 bases short and J 0 bases short, with 10 bases between. The CDR3 has 15 residues. The CDR3 spells CASSWTPNSYNEQFF. The CDR3 nucleotides are TGCGCCAGCAGCTGGACACCTAACTCCTACAATGAGCAGTTCTTC.

The chain joins TRBV6-5 to TRBJ2-7; TRBD1 matches 9 bases. The germline CDR1 and CDR2 sequences are MNHEY and SVGAGI. V trimming: 7 bases; J trimming: 2 bases; junction bases outside the gene matches: 9. The CDR3 is 15 residues long. CDR3 bases: TGTGCCAGCATGAGACAGGGGGGCACCGCCTACGAGCAGTACTTC. It encodes CASMRQGGTAYEQYF.

This rearrangement joins TRBV14 to TRBJ1-5; D is perhaps TRBD1 (5 bases). Trimming removed 1 base at V and 1 base at J, with 5 bases between. The CDR3 covers 14 residues. CDR1 is SGHDN, CDR2 FVKESK, per germline. The CDR3 nucleotides are TGTGCCAGCAGCCAAGGGGGCAGCAATCAGCCCCAGCATTTT. Translated, it gives CASSQGGSNQPQHF.

The rearrangement uses TRBV6-5 and TRBJ1-6, with D possibly TRBD1 on 5 matching bases. The V gene lost 10 bases and the J gene lost 9 bases, with 22 bases spanning the gap. CDR3 length: 15 residues. CDR1 is MNHEY and CDR2 is SVGAGI in the germline V gene. The DNA for the CDR3 is TGTGCCACCCGGGGGGATTCGGGGAATTTTTCACCCCTCCACTTT. Residues: CATRGDSGNFSPLHF.

V gene TRBV29-1 combines with J gene TRBJ1-1; D uncertain. In germline, CDR1 is SQVTM, CDR2 ANQGSEA. Between the trimmed V and J ends, which lost 5 bases and 0 bases, there was a span of 13 bases. The CDR3 covers 14 residues. CDR3 region: CSVLGLPMNTEAFF. In nucleotides, the CDR3 is TGCAGCGTTCTCGGGTTGCCCATGAACACTGAAGCTTTCTTT.

The rearrangement uses TRBV5-4 and TRBJ2-2; possible D gene TRBD2, 7 bases. Trimming shortened V by 0 bases and J by 5 bases, and 14 bases separated the two germline ends. The CDR3 extends over 16 amino acids. Germline assignment: CDR1 SGHNT and CDR2 YYREEE (reference sequence). CDR3 amino acids: CASSLEARGLTGELFF. CDR3 bases: TGTGCCAGCAGCTTGGAGGCGCGGGGGCTAACCGGGGAGCTGTTTTTT.